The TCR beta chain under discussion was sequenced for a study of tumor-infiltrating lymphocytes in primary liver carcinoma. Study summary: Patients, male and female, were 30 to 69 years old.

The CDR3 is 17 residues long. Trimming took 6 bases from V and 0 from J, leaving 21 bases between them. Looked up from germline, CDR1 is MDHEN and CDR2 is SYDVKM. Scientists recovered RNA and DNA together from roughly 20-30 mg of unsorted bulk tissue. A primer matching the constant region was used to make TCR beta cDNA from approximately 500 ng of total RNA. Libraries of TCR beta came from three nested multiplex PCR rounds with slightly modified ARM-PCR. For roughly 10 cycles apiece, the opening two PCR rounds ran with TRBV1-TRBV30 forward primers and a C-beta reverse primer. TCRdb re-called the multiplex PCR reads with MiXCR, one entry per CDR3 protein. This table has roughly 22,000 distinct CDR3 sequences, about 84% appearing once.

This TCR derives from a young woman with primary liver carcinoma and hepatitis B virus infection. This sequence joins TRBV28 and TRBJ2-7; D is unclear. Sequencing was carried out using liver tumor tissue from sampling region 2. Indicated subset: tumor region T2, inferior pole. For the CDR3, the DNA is TGTGCCAGCAGCCTCCCTTCGGACGGACGATACTCCTACGAGCAGTACTTC. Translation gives CASSLPSDGRYSYEQYF.